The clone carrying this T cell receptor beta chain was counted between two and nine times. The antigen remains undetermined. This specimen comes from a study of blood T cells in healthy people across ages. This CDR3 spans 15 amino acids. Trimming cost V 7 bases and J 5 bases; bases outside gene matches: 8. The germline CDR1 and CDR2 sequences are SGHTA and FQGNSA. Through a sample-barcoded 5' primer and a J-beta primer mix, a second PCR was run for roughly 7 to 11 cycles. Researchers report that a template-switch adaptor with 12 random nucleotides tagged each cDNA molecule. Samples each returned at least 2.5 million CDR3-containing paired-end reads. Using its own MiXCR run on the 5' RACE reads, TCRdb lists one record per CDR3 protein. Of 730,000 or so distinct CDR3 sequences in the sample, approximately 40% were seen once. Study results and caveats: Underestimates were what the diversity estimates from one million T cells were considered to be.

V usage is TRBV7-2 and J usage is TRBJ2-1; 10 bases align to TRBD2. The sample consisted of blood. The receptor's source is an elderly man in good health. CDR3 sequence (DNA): TGTGCCAGCACTTTCCGGACTAGCGGAAACAATGAGCAGTTCTTC. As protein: CASTFRTSGNNEQFF.